This T cell receptor beta chain was retrieved from a study of PD-1 blockade in classical Hodgkin lymphoma (dated by TCRdb to the early 2020s). About the study as a whole: A peripheral blood immune signature of response to PD-1 blockade in classical Hodgkin lymphoma was defined using TCR beta sequencing and CyTOF. General study outcomes and caveats: The study was restricted to a single clinical trial cohort, and the causes of repertoire differences, possibly disease activity or prior therapy, were left undefined. Baseline TCR diversity was reported to be lower in newly diagnosed patients than in healthy donors, and even lower in relapsed/refractory patients.

Per the publication, the time point label means: newly diagnosed, previously untreated cHL patient sample. Using a Miltenyi CD4+ T cell isolation kit, CD4+ T cells were purified from thawed PBMCs through magnetic negative selection. As a comparison group for the relapsed/refractory trial patients, PBMCs were sequenced from patients with newly diagnosed, previously untreated classical Hodgkin lymphoma. Peripheral blood was collected in 8 mL Vacutainer Cell Preparation Tubes, from which PBMCs were isolated by centrifugation and then cryopreserved. Purified CD4+ and CD8+ fractions were prepared only for cases in which an additional PBMC sample was available. Magnetically labelled cells were removed on LS columns in a quadroMACS separator, and the flow-through was collected as the purified fraction. Counted from cysteine to phenylalanine, this CDR3 has 13 amino acids. Of all the DNA, just the CDR3 is kept, 39 bases in frame from base 1. CDR1 and CDR2 (MDHEN, SYDVKM) derive from the germline V gene. V is pared back by 2 bases and J by 8 bases, with 10 bases lying between the germline termini.

The Qiagen DNeasy kit was used to extract genomic DNA from unsorted PBMCs and from the negatively selected CD4+ and CD8+ fractions. Amplification of TCR beta CDR3 regions was done by immunoSEQ multiplex PCR with primers that anneal to V and J segments. A synthetic immune receptor repertoire was used to minimize amplification bias, and remaining bias was computationally removed after sequencing. Processing in the source paper ran as follows. Repertoire diversity was quantified as the Shannon entropy index using custom Python scripts. Unsorted, CD4+ and CD8+ repertoires were analyzed separately, except in combined analyses where CD4+ and CD8+ sequences were merged in silico. TCRdb holds this immuneACCESS table with in-frame rearrangements only. Some clones are missing; in checked studies, unresolved V genes explain under half, and the rest has no known cause. V and J calls and clone size are as listed in that table; D and trimming were resolved from the DNA. In this sample the table shows under 40,000 clones, about 88% of which occur a single time. Of the sample, 1% to 1.5% is held by the ten largest clones.

As regards this clone: Its antigen is unknown. One base away there is no much larger clone; base qualities are not given.

Specimen: CD4+ T cells from blood. Rearrangement joined TRBV28 to TRBJ1-5; TRBD1 might be the D gene, on 6 matching bases. The TCR was taken from a human donor with classical Hodgkin lymphoma. The CDR3 region has the sequence CASSLRQGKPQHF. The DNA reads as follows: TGTGCCAGCAGTTTAAGGCAGGGGAAGCCCCAGCATTTT.